What follows are 30 T cell receptor beta chains derived from one specimen sequenced in a study of T cell clonality in common variable immunodeficiency. Here immunoSEQ multiplex PCR was the method, and the copy in TCRdb shows in-frame clones only, minus some. Recorded here are approximately 44,000 clones, none singletons. Material: peripheral blood mononuclear cells. Source of these receptors: a person between 18 and 70 years old in good health.

Ten or more counts support this clone. Read coverage stops 3 residues before the CDR3 terminus; the germline J gene supplies the remainder. The chain has TRBV18 and TRBJ2-2; D is unclear. This CDR3 spans 12 amino acids. The germline gives CDR1 KGHSH, CDR2 LQKENI. V lost 3 bases to trimming and J lost 7 bases, with 6 bases between them. CDR3 protein: CASSPYIGELFF. Partial CDR3 DNA: TGTGCCAGCTCACCGTATATCGGGGAG.

There are many counts of this clone. The missing CDR3 end, 3 residues past where the read stops, is filled in from the germline J gene. The chain is built from TRBV30 and TRBJ1-5; 9 nucleotides agree with TRBD1. Germline CDR1 reads GTSNPN; CDR2 reads SVGIG (reference sequence). The CDR3 covers 20 residues. The V gene end was trimmed by 1 base and the J gene end by 0 bases; junction bases not matched to a gene: 16. Incomplete CDR3 DNA: TGTGCCTGGAGTGCCGGGACAGGGACCACCATCTCATATAGCAATCAGCCC. It encodes CAWSAGTGTTISYSNQP. The whole CDR3 is CAWSAGTGTTISYSNQPQHF. Supplemented by reference TRBV30 and TRBJ1-5, the full variable domain reads SQTIHQWPATLVQPVGSPLSLECTVEGTSNPNLYWYRQAAGRGLQLLFYSVGIGQISSEVPQNLSASRPQDRQFILSSKKLLLSDSGFYLCAWSAGTGTTISYSNQPQHFGDGTRLSIL.

On this clone: The read is 3 residues too short to cover the CDR3 end, so that end is filled in from the germline J gene. The rearrangement joins TRBV7-8 to TRBJ1-3; 7 bases fit TRBD1. After removal of 4 bases from V and 3 bases from J, the junction contained 9 bases not matched to a gene. This CDR3 region has 16 residues. Germline values: CDR1 SGHVS, CDR2 FQNEAQ. The part of the CDR3 DNA that was read is TGTGCCAGCAGCTGGAAGACAGGGAGAGGTGGAAACACC. Protein sequence: CASSWKTGRGGNT. The full CDR3 is CASSWKTGRGGNTIYF.

This clone was counted only a few times. The read terminates 3 residues ahead of where the CDR3 ends, so the germline J gene completes it. This chain uses TRBV2 with TRBJ2-2, with D possibly being TRBD1 (5 bases). Germline V gene lookup returns CDR1 SNHLY and CDR2 FYNNEI. The CDR3 consists of 16 residues. The CDR3 protein is CASSLGSRQHNEKLFF. The part of the CDR3 DNA that was read is TGTGCCAGCAGTTTAGGTTCGCGACAGCATAATGAAAAG.

This clone has a count of ten or more. The junction departs from the called germline gene at one end, perhaps through a read error. The read terminates 3 residues before the CDR3 end, so the remaining end is supplied by the germline J gene. The same CDR3 can be traced to other DNA sequences in this sample. The rearrangement uses TRBV6-1 and TRBJ2-3; 9 bases fit TRBD1. Germline loops: CDR1 MNHNS, CDR2 SASEGT. CDR3 length: 16 residues. The CDR3 bases that were read are TGCGCCAGCAGTGAAGCAACAGGGGGCTCCACAGATACG. Translating gives CASSEATGGSTDT. The entire CDR3 protein reads CASSEATGGSTDTQYF.

In this sample, this clone turned up many times. The read falls 3 residues short of the CDR3 end, and the missing part is taken from the germline J gene. This sequence joins TRBV5-1 and TRBJ2-7, with 10 nucleotides matching TRBD2. The germline gives CDR1 SGHRS, CDR2 YFSETQ. V lost 2 bases and J lost 3; bases outside the gene matches: 5. The CDR3 consists of 15 residues. The CDR3 sequence is CASSFSSGRNYEQYF. CDR3 DNA, as far as it was read: TGCGCCAGCAGCTTCTCTAGCGGGAGAAACTACGAG.

This clone has ten or more counts. The read gets to within 3 residues of the CDR3 end, and the germline J gene fills in the rest. The V and J genes are TRBV20-1 and TRBJ2-7, with 12 bases lining up with TRBD2. V lost 2 bases and J lost 5; bases outside the gene matches: 4. CDR3 length: 14 residues. CDR1 is DFQATT, CDR2 SNEGSKA, per germline (reference sequence). Here the CDR3 reads CSARILAGGNEQYF. The CDR3 DNA, read in part, is TGCAGTGCTAGAATACTAGCGGGAGGTAACGAG.

This clone was observed at least ten times. The read gets to within 3 residues of the CDR3 end, and the germline J gene fills in the rest. The chain combines TRBV2 with TRBJ1-2; 7 bases fit TRBD1. CDR3 length equals 17 residues. Germline CDR1 is SNHLY and CDR2 is FYNNEI. V shed 4 bases, J shed 4 bases, and the junction held 15 bases outside the gene matches. The CDR3 bases that were read are TGTGCCAGCAGTGGTAGAGAGGACAGGCATGGAATCTATGGC. This encodes CASSGREDRHGIYG. The complete CDR3 reads CASSGREDRHGIYGYTF.

This clone was counted ten times or more. The sequenced fragment ends 3 residues before the CDR3 boundary, so the rest is inferred from the germline J gene. The genes are TRBV5-4 and TRBJ2-3, with a weak D call TRBD2 (6 bases). Trimming shortened V by 0 bases and J by 2 bases, and 13 bases separated the two germline ends. CDR3 length equals 16 residues. CDR1 and CDR2 (germline): SGHNT, YYREEE (reference sequence). The CDR3 here is CASSLATRATTDTQYF. The part of the CDR3 DNA that was read is TGTGCCAGCAGCTTGGCGACTAGGGCAACCACAGATACG.

This clone was recorded many times. The CDR3 extends 3 residues past the end of the read, so its final part is completed from the germline J gene. The chain links TRBV9 to TRBJ2-1; 10 bases agree with TRBD2. From germline, CDR1 is SGDLS and CDR2 YYNGEE. The CDR3 is made up of 16 amino acids. V lost 3 bases and J lost 9; bases outside the gene matches: 12. The CDR3 region is CASSGERGGRGAEQFF. The DNA read from the CDR3 is TGTGCCAGCAGCGGAGAGCGGGGGGGCCGCGGTGCTGAG.

This clone was seen ten or more times. Read data end 3 residues before the CDR3 end; the end is taken from the germline J gene. This chain links TRBV4-2 with TRBJ2-3; D may be TRBD1 or TRBD2 (5 bases each). V lost 1 base and J lost 0, with 14 bases in between. The CDR3 is 17 residues long. CDR1 is LGHNA, CDR2 YNFKEQ, per germline. The CDR3 bases that were read are TGTGCCAGCAGCCAAGTGACAACAGGAGGAAGCACAGATACG. Protein product: CASSQVTTGGSTDT. The CDR3 in full is CASSQVTTGGSTDTQYF.

This clone was observed at least ten times. Read data end 3 residues before the CDR3 end; the end is taken from the germline J gene. V gene TRBV20-1 combines with J gene TRBJ2-3; 12 nucleotides match TRBD2. V shed 6 bases and J 3 bases; nucleotides not matched to a gene: 16. The length of the CDR3 is 18 residues. Germline CDR1 is DFQATT and CDR2 is SNEGSKA (reference sequence). The sequenced part of the CDR3 DNA is TGCAGTGCCCAGGGGTGGGGCACTAGCGGGGGGACGACAGATACG. Amino acid sequence: CSAQGWGTSGGTTDT. The entire CDR3 is CSAQGWGTSGGTTDTQYF.

In its sample, this clone was seen many times. The read is 3 residues too short to cover the CDR3 end, so that end is filled in from the germline J gene. V usage is TRBV5-1 and J usage is TRBJ1-1; D is possibly TRBD1 (5 bases). The V end lost 6 bases, the J end lost 1 base, and 7 bases lay between the germline ends. Germline V lookup: CDR1 SGHRS, CDR2 YFSETQ. CDR3 length equals 12 residues. The CDR3 DNA, read in part, is TGCGCCAGCACCACAGGGAACACTGAA. Translated, it gives CASTTGNTE. The complete CDR3 reads CASTTGNTEAFF.

Note on this clone: The CDR3 goes on 3 residues after the read ends, and that part is filled in from the germline J gene. The chain links TRBV5-1 to TRBJ2-1; TRBD2 matches at 12 bases. Germline-derived CDR1 and CDR2 are SGHRS and YFSETQ. V gave up 4 bases and J gave up 6 bases; unmatched junction bases: 5. The CDR3 has 15 amino acids. CDR3 bases read: TGCGCCAGCAGCAAGGGACTAGCGGGCTTCAATGAG. The encoded protein is CASSKGLAGFNE. The whole CDR3 protein reads CASSKGLAGFNEQFF.

This clone has a count of ten or more. Read coverage stops 3 residues before the CDR3 terminus; the germline J gene supplies the remainder. J is TRBJ2-7 and V is TRBV4-2; 8 bases align to TRBD2. Trimming took 0 bases from V and 2 from J; bases not matched to a gene: 6. Germline values: CDR1 LGHNA, CDR2 YNFKEQ. This CDR3 spans 16 amino acids. CDR3 sequence: CASSQEGGGRPYEQYF. The DNA read from the CDR3 is TGTGCCAGCAGCCAAGAAGGCGGGGGGAGGCCCTACGAG.

This clone has at least ten counts. The read terminates 3 residues before the CDR3 end, so the remaining end is supplied by the germline J gene. The rearrangement joins TRBV5-4 to TRBJ2-5; the D gene is possibly TRBD2 (6 bases). Trimming took 4 bases from V and 5 from J, leaving 18 bases between them. Per germline, CDR1 SGHNT and CDR2 YYREEE (reference sequence). CDR3 length: 15 residues. The sequenced CDR3 bases are TGTGCCAGCAGCGCTCTCGGGGGTTCGGAGGAGACC. Its translation is CASSALGGSEET. The CDR3 reads in full as CASSALGGSEETQYF.

There are many counts of this clone. The DNA ends 3 residues before the CDR3 does, and the rest of the CDR3 is filled in from the germline J gene. This sequence joins TRBV13 and TRBJ1-5, with 8 bases matching TRBD1. Germline V gives CDR1 PRHDT, CDR2 FYEKMQ (reference sequence). The CDR3 extends over 16 amino acids. The V segment lost 3 bases and the J segment 7 bases; nucleotides outside the gene matches: 11. Incomplete CDR3 DNA: TGTGCCAGCAGCTTCTCACAGGGGGATTTCTGGCAGCCC. Translated, it gives CASSFSQGDFWQP. In full, the CDR3 reads CASSFSQGDFWQPQHF. The entire variable domain, with the rest obtained from reference TRBV13 and TRBJ1-5, is as follows: AAGVIQSPRHLIKEKRETATLKCYPIPRHDTVYWYQQGPGQDPQFLISFYEKMQSDKGSIPDRFSAQQFSDYHSELNMSSLELGDSALYFCASSFSQGDFWQPQHFGDGTRLSIL.

Remarks on this clone: The sequence runs out 3 residues before the end of the CDR3; the remainder is reconstructed from the germline J gene. This chain uses TRBV2 with TRBJ1-5, with unresolved D. V shed 7 bases and J shed 1 base, with 8 bases lying between them. This CDR3 is built from 13 residues. Germline assignment: CDR1 SNHLY and CDR2 FYNNEI. The part of the CDR3 DNA that was read is TGTGCCAGCACTCTAGAGAGCAATCAGCCC. As protein: CASTLESNQP. The full CDR3 protein is CASTLESNQPQHF. The full variable domain, its missing parts supplied by reference TRBV2 and TRBJ1-5, is EPEVTQTPSHQVTQMGQEVILRCVPISNHLYFYWYRQILGQKVEFLVSFYNNEISEKSEIFDDQFSVERPDGSNFTLKIRSTKLEDSAMYFCASTLESNQPQHFGDGTRLSIL.

This clone was counted at least ten times. The CDR3 end is not reached by the read, which stops 3 residues before it; the germline J gene fills it in. The chain is built from TRBV27 and TRBJ2-1; TRBD2 matches 8 bases. The length of the CDR3 is 16 residues. Germline V gene lookup returns CDR1 MNHEY and CDR2 SMNVEV (reference sequence). V shed 2 bases and J 9 bases; nucleotides not matched to a gene: 12. CDR3 protein: CASSLIGFSGNGEQFF. CDR3 DNA, as far as it was read: TGTGCCAGCAGTTTAATTGGTTTTAGCGGGAACGGTGAG.

This clone was picked up many times. Read sequence stops 3 residues before the CDR3 end, and the germline J gene provides the missing end. The V call is TRBV15, the J call TRBJ2-7, with a weak D call TRBD1 (6 bases). Between the trimmed V and J ends, which lost 0 bases and 6 bases, there was a span of 9 bases. The CDR3 is 13 residues long. Germline loops: CDR1 LNHNV, CDR2 YYDKDF (reference sequence). This CDR3 reads CATSREQGFEQYF. CDR3 bases read: TGTGCCACCAGCAGAGAACAGGGTTTCGAG.

Many counts were recorded for this clone. The read ends 3 residues early relative to the CDR3; the germline J gene fills the gap. The J gene is TRBJ2-1, the V gene TRBV19; D may be TRBD1 (6 bases). Germline CDR1 and CDR2: LNHDA and SQIVND (reference sequence). V shed 5 bases and J shed 6 bases, with 8 bases lying between them. The CDR3 extends over 12 amino acids. CDR3 in amino acids: CASSGQFNEQFF. The CDR3 bases that were read are TGTGCCAGTAGTGGACAGTTCAATGAG.

This clone appeared many times. The read finishes 3 residues shy of the CDR3 end, and the germline J gene is used to complete it. V usage is TRBV19 and J usage is TRBJ2-5; D is uncertain. This CDR3 is 15 amino acids long. The germline V gene encodes CDR1 LNHDA and CDR2 SQIVND (reference sequence). Trimming stripped 1 base from V and 1 base from J, with 10 bases between. CDR3 DNA, as far as it was read: TGTGCCAGTAGTATAGGTTCGGCAGGCCAAGAGACC. It codes for CASSIGSAGQET. The whole CDR3 sequence reads CASSIGSAGQETQYF.

There are many counts of this clone. The CDR3 end lies 3 residues beyond the end of the read and is filled in from the germline J gene. The rearrangement links TRBV19 to TRBJ1-1; possibly TRBD1 for D (5 bases). CDR1 is LNHDA and CDR2 is SQIVND in the germline V gene (reference sequence). The V end lost 7 bases, the J end lost 1 base, and 13 bases lay between the germline ends. The CDR3 is 14 residues long. The CDR3 DNA, read in part, is TGTGCCAGTAATCGCGACAGCCGGAACACTGAA. Amino acids: CASNRDSRNTE. The complete CDR3 protein is CASNRDSRNTEAFF. Full variable domain (rest looked up from reference TRBV19 and TRBJ1-1): DGGITQSPKYLFRKEGQNVTLSCEQNLNHDAMYWYRQDPGQGLRLIYYSQIVNDFQKGDIAEGYSVSREKKESFPLTVTSAQKNPTAFYLCASNRDSRNTEAFFGQGTRLTVV.

In its sample, this clone was seen many times. CDR3 amino acids: CASSPPRDRDFYEQYF. Incomplete CDR3 DNA: TGTGCCAGCTCACCACCGAGGGACAGGGATTTCTACGAG. The gene calls are TRBV18 and TRBJ2-7, with TRBD1 matching 9 bases. The read stops 3 residues short of the end of the CDR3; the missing end is completed from the germline J gene. There are 16 residues in the CDR3. CDR1 is KGHSH and CDR2 is LQKENI in the germline V gene. J gave up 3 bases and V 0 bases, and 6 bases lay outside the gene matches.

The table lists this clone with many counts. Coverage ceases 3 residues before the CDR3 finishes, and the germline J gene fills in the end. The V gene is TRBV7-2, the J gene TRBJ2-5, with TRBD1 as a possible D gene (5 bases). The V end was cut by 4 bases, the J end by 0 bases, with 12 bases between. The CDR3 loop spans 15 amino acids. Looked up from germline, CDR1 is SGHTA and CDR2 is FQGNSA. CDR3 loop: CASSSGDSYQETQYF. The CDR3 DNA, read in part, is TGTGCCAGCAGCTCAGGTGACAGCTACCAAGAGACC.

This clone was detected many times. The read ends 3 residues shy of where the CDR3 ends; the end is completed using the germline J gene. The chain joins TRBV29-1 to TRBJ2-3; 7 bases map to TRBD2. The CDR3 length is 12 residues. The V gene end was trimmed by 8 bases and the J gene end by 0 bases; junction bases not matched to a gene: 2. CDR1 and CDR2 (germline): SQVTM, ANQGSEA. The CDR3 sequence: CSSLASTDTQYF. The CDR3 DNA, read in part, is TGCAGCTCACTAGCGAGCACAGATACG.

There are many counts of this clone. The CDR3 loop reads CASLGQGASTEAFF. CDR3 bases read: TGTGCCAGCCTGGGACAGGGGGCGAGCACTGAA. This sequence joins TRBV18 and TRBJ1-1, with TRBD1 identical over 12 bases. The DNA ends 3 residues before the CDR3 does, and the rest of the CDR3 is filled in from the germline J gene. The germline V gene encodes CDR1 KGHSH and CDR2 LQKENI. V lost 8 bases to trimming and J lost 4 bases; unmatched junction nucleotides: 5. This CDR3 has 14 residues.

At least ten counts were recorded for this clone. The CDR3 end is not reached by the read, which stops 3 residues before it; the germline J gene fills it in. The genes are TRBV7-6 and TRBJ2-1; D is possibly TRBD2 (5 bases). The germline V gene encodes CDR1 SGHVS and CDR2 FNYEAQ. The CDR3 has 13 amino acids. V was clipped by 4 bases and J by 9 bases, with 13 bases between them. Here the CDR3 reads CASSSRRAGEQFF. The covered CDR3 bases are TGTGCCAGCAGCTCCCGGCGGGCTGGTGAG.

This clone was observed at least ten times. The covered CDR3 bases are TGTGCCAGCAGCTTAGTAGGGCAGAAAAATGAG. Its translation: CASSLVGQKNE. The whole CDR3 is CASSLVGQKNEQFF. The V gene is TRBV7-9, the J gene TRBJ2-1; D unresolved. The read stops 3 residues short of the end of the CDR3; the missing end is completed from the germline J gene. CDR1 and CDR2 (germline): SEHNR, FQNEAQ (reference sequence). The CDR3 runs 14 residues. V was pared by 1 base and J by 7 bases, with 11 bases between.

This clone has a count of ten or more. CDR3 bases read: TGTGCCAGCTCAGGCCAGAGGGGAGGGACTGGGGCCAACGTC. Protein: CASSGQRGGTGANV. The entire CDR3 is CASSGQRGGTGANVLTF. The V call is TRBV18, the J call TRBJ2-6; TRBD2 agrees at 7 bases. The read is 3 residues too short to cover the CDR3 end, so that end is filled in from the germline J gene. Germline V gene lookup returns CDR1 KGHSH and CDR2 LQKENI. V lost 5 bases and J lost 2; bases outside the gene matches: 9. The CDR3 runs 17 residues. The full variable domain, with the rest looked up from reference TRBV18 and TRBJ2-6, is NAGVMQNPRHLVRRRGQEARLRCSPMKGHSHVYWYRQLPEEGLKFMVYLQKENIIDESGMPKERFSAEFPKEGPSILRIQQVVRGDSAAYFCASSGQRGGTGANVLTFGAGSRLTVL.